These T cell receptor beta chains were read from a single sample in a study of T cell responses to AZD1222 COVID-19 vaccine. Clones were sequenced by immunoSEQ multiplex PCR, and TCRdb holds only the in-frame ones, with some missing. The sample holds more than 110,000 clones; about 90% are singletons and the top ten take around 3.3%. Sequenced here: peripheral blood, sampled 28 days after the second AZD1222 dose. The receptors come from an adult who received the AZD1222 COVID-19 vaccine. The conserved cysteine and the conserved F or W are not part of the CDR3 here. Clone size is stated in some rows and not others, as once, few, many or a class when expanded.

TRBV28	once	TRBJ2-4	ASSSGVPKNIQY
TRBV7-2	.	TRBJ1-5	ASSLEGQPQH
TRBV20-1	once	TRBJ2-7	SASLADPTYEQY
TRBV28	.	TRBJ1-1	ASILWGENTEAF
TRBV27	once	TRBJ2-7	ASSREGREIYEQY
TRBV6-2/TRBV6-3	.	TRBJ1-5	ASSYFRGRSNQPQH
TRBV7-9	.	TRBJ2-1	ASSRDLNEQF
TRBV20-1	.	TRBJ2-2	SASVRGAGTGELF
TRBV11-3	.	TRBJ2-1	ASSLGYNEQF
TRBV27	.	TRBJ2-1	ASSSWTSGSYEQF
TRBV6-5	.	TRBJ2-1	ASSYFSGARGDEQF
TRBV19	.	TRBJ1-2	ASSTRQVGYGYT
TRBV5-4	.	TRBJ2-1	ASSLAAASSYNEQF
TRBV2	.	TRBJ2-2	ASSLRDTNTGELF
TRBV4-3	.	TRBJ2-1	ASSQDRDYSVNEQF
TRBV7-6	.	TRBJ2-3	ASSTGTGGFTDTQY
TRBV4-3	.	TRBJ1-1	ASSQDQDRGRMNTEAF
TRBV7-8	.	TRBJ1-2	ASTERETNYGYT
TRBV19	few	TRBJ2-2	ASSMGLSTGELF
TRBV7-6	.	TRBJ1-1	ASSSKPGQVNTEAF
TRBV28	.	TRBJ1-5	ASSSNRGGGYQPQH
TRBV28	once	TRBJ1-5	AITPPGRPNQPQH
TRBV6-5	.	TRBJ2-1	ASSLAGVEQF
TRBV3-1/TRBV3-2	.	TRBJ2-2	ASSQNGPTATGELF
TRBV5-1	.	TRBJ1-5	ASSLSGENQPQH
TRBV6-5	.	TRBJ2-3	ASSYSLTSSTDTQY
TRBV5-1	once	TRBJ1-3	ASSSEGGLRGNTIY
TRBV6-2/TRBV6-3	.	TRBJ1-1	ASSFTANTEAF
TRBV9	.	TRBJ1-4	ASSVAGTTNEKLF
TRBV3-1/TRBV3-2	.	TRBJ1-2	ASSQPRTGGVYGYT
TRBV3-1/TRBV3-2	once	TRBJ2-1	ASSRSFENEQF
TRBV11-2	.	TRBJ1-2	ASSGGPGAWDYGYT
TRBV19	.	TRBJ1-4	ASRMGQGIDEKLF
TRBV7-2	.	TRBJ1-4	ASSTRTGPNEKLF
TRBV15	.	TRBJ2-7	ATSKDRGEQY
TRBV6-5	.	TRBJ1-2	ASSSPHGTGICT
TRBV29-1	.	TRBJ2-3	SVEDQSTDTQY
TRBV27	once	TRBJ1-2	ASSLRHRNSYGYT
TRBV7-2	.	TRBJ2-2	ASSSTGGAGELF
TRBV19	.	TRBJ2-1	ASSSNPKTRLYEQF
TRBV19	.	TRBJ1-2	ASRATGTGASYT
TRBV5-4	.	TRBJ1-2	ASSSTGNYGYT
TRBV9	.	TRBJ2-1	ASSVTTGVSYNEQF
TRBV7-6	.	TRBJ1-4	ASSPPHSATNEKLF
TRBV12-1	.	TRBJ2-5	ASSFVPAVPEETQY
TRBV11-1	.	TRBJ1-1	ASSLATGGNTEAF
TRBV11-2	.	TRBJ2-2	ASSSPTAGVELF
TRBV4-1	.	TRBJ2-7	ASSPLTGISS
TRBV18	.	TRBJ2-2	ASSPRGPNTGELF
TRBV5-1	.	TRBJ1-3	ASSLGPSGGSSGNTIY
TRBV7-2	.	TRBJ2-3	ASSRDSGSADTQY
TRBV28	.	TRBJ1-1	ASISYSRGTEAF
TRBV11-2	.	TRBJ2-3	ASSSSPGNTQY
TRBV5-6	once	TRBJ1-3	ASSLASSGNTIY
TRBV4-3	.	TRBJ1-2	ASSQDGQGVSYT
TRBV12-3/TRBV12-4	.	TRBJ2-7	ASSGDTSYEQY
TRBV24-1	.	TRBJ2-7	ATSDGGRAYEQY